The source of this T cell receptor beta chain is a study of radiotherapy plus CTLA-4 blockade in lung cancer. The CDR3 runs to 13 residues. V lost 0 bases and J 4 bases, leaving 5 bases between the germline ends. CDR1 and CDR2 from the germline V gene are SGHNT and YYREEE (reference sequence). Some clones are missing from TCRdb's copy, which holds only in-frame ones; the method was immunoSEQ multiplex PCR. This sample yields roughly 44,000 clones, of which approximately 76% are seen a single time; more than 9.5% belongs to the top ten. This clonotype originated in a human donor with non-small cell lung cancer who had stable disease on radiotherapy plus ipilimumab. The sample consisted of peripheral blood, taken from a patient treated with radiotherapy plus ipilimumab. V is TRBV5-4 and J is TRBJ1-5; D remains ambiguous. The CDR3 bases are TGTGCCAGCAGCTTGGAGAGGAATCAGCCCCAGCATTTT. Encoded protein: CASSLERNQPQHF.